This TCR beta chain is from a study of blood T cell repertoires in COVID-19. Study as a whole: In each case, the material was cDNA or gDNA derived from T cells, B-cell-depleted T cells, or PBMCs.

About this clone itself: Compared with germline, one end of the junction differs, possibly owing to a read error.

The CDR3 has 16 amino acids. Per the germline V gene, CDR1 is SSHAT and CDR2 is FNYEAQ (reference sequence). Assay: immunoSEQ multiplex PCR; the TCRdb copy retains only in-frame clones and omits some. The repertoire holds hundreds of thousands of clones, with 88% as singletons. Sequenced sample: PBMCs or T cells enriched from blood (not recorded which). This rearrangement joins TRBV7-7 to TRBJ2-2, with TRBD1 matching 7 bases. This clonotype was sampled from a young woman who had recovered from COVID-19. The CDR3 protein is CASSSTGPGDTGELFF. DNA for the CDR3: TGTGCTAGCAGCTCGACAGGGCCCGGAGACACCGGGGAGCTGTTTTTT.